What follows is one TCR beta chain and its context. RNA, at about 0.45 to 1 ug, was reverse transcribed with random hexamers. Amplification of TCR beta CDR3 spanned 54 Vbeta and 13 Jbeta via immunoSEQ multiplex PCR. TCRdb fed the immunoSEQ multiplex PCR reads into MiXCR, producing one record per CDR3 protein. Of around 45,000 distinct CDR3 sequences listed, more than 85% are singletons. This specimen comes from a study of CD8 T cells in Susac syndrome. V was pared by 2 bases and J by 0 bases, with 8 bases between. CDR1 and CDR2 from the germline V gene are MGHRA and YSYEKL. The CDR3 covers 15 residues. TCR beta was sequenced from blood CD8+ and CD4+ T cells. Controls were healthy donors (matched for age and sex). FACS enriched CD8+ TEMRA cells, while bulk CD8+ and CD4+ were negatively isolated.

The sequence derives from a human donor in good health. The specimen was CD8+ T cells from PBMCs. The J gene is TRBJ1-5, the V gene TRBV4-1; D is uncertain. CDR3 in amino acids: CASSQITDSNQPQHF. In DNA, the CDR3 is TGCGCCAGCAGCCAAATCACCGATAGCAATCAGCCCCAGCATTTT.